This TCR beta chain was captured in a study of blood T cell repertoires in COVID-19. CDR1 is SGDLS, CDR2 YYNGEE, per germline. V was cut by 2 bases and J by 6 bases, with 15 bases left in between. There are 14 residues in the CDR3. TCRdb's table, derived via immunoSEQ multiplex PCR, lists solely in-frame clones and lacks some. The sample has hundreds of thousands of clones; 70% to 90% are singletons. Sequences were obtained from peripheral blood. The TCR comes from a woman in her 30s with acute or convalescent COVID-19. The chain is built from TRBV9 and TRBJ2-7; D is undetermined. The CDR3 is CASSVPASATEQYF. CDR3 DNA sequence: TGTGCCAGCAGCGTGCCAGCCTCAGCGACCGAGCAGTACTTC.